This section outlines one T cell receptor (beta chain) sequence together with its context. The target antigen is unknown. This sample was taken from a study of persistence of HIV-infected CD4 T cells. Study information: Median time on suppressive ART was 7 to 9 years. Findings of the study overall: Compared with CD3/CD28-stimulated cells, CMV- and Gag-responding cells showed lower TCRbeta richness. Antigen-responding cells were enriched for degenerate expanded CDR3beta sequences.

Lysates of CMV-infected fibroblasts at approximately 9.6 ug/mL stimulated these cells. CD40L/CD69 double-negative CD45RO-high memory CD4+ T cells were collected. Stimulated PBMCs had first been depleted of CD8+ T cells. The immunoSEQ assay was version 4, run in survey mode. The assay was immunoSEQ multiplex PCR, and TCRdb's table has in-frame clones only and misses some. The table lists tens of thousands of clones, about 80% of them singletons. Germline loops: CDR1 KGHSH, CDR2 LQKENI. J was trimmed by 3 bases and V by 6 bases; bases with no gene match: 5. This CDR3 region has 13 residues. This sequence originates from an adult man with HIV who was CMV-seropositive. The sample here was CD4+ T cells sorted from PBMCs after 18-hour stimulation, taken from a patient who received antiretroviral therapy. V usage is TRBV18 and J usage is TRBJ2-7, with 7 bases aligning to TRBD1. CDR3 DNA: TGTGCCAGCTCCCGGGGACAGAACTACGAGCAGTACTTC. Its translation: CASSRGQNYEQYF.